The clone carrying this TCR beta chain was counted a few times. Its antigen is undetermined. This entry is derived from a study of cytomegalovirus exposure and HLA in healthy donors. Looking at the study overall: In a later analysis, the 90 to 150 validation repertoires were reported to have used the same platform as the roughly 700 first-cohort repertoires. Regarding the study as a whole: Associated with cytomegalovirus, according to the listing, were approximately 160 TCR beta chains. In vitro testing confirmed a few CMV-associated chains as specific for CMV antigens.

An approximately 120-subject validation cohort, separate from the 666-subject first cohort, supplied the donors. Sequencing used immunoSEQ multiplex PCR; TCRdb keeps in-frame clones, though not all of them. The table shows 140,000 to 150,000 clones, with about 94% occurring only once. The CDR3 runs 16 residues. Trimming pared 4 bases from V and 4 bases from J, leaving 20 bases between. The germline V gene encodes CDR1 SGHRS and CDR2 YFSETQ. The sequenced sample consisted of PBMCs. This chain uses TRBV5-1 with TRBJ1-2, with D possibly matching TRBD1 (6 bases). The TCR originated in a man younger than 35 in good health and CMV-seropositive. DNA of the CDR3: TGCGCCAGCAGCCAACTATCCCCGGGACACCTCTATGGCTACACCTTC. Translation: CASSQLSPGHLYGYTF.